This T cell receptor beta chain was retrieved from a study of blood T cell repertoires in COVID-19. Sequenced by immunoSEQ multiplex PCR; TCRdb stores in-frame clones only, minus some. The data contain fewer than 350,000 clones, about 88% of them seen just once; the ten biggest clones take up approximately 0.97%. This clone turned up a few times. V shed 2 bases, J shed 7 bases, and the junction held 8 bases outside the gene matches. This CDR3 comprises 15 residues. The germline V gene encodes CDR1 GTSNPN and CDR2 SVGIG (reference sequence). The receptor comes from a woman aged 25 to 39 who had been exposed to COVID-19. Material: PBMCs or T cells enriched from blood (not recorded which). The V and J genes are TRBV30 and TRBJ2-2, with 9 nucleotides matching TRBD1. Written as DNA, the CDR3 is TGTGCCTGGAGTCTGGGGGACAGGGCTGTCGGGGAGCTGTTTTTT. Translation gives CAWSLGDRAVGELFF.